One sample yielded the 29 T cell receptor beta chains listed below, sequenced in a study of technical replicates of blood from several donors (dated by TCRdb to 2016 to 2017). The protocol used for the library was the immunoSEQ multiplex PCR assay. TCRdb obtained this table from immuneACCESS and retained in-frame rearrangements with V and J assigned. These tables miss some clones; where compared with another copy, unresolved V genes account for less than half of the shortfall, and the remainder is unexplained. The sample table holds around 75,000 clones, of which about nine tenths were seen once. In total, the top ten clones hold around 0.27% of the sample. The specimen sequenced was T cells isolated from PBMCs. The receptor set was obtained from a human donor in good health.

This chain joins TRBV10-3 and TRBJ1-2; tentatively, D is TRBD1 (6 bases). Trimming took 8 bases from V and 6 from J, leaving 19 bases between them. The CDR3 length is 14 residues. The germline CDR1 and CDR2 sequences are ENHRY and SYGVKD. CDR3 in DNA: TGTGCCATCGAGGACAGCCTTTCGTGGAATGGCTACACCTTC. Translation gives CAIEDSLSWNGYTF.

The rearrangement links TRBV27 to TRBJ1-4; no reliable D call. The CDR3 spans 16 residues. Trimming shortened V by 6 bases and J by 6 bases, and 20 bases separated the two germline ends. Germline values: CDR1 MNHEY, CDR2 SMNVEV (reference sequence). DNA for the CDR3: TGTGCCAGCAGCACAAGGAGGTCCTTAATGGATGAAAAACTGTTTTTT. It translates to CASSTRRSLMDEKLFF. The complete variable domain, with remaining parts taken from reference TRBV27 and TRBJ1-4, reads EAQVTQNPRYLITVTGKKLTVTCSQNMNHEYMSWYRQDPGLGLRQIYYSMNVEVTDKGDVPEGYKVSRKEKRNFPLILESPSPNQTSLYFCASSTRRSLMDEKLFFGSGTQLSVL.

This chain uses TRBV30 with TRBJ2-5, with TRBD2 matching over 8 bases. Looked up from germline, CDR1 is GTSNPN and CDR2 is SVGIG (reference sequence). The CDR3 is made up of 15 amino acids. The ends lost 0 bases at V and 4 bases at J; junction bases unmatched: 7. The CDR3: CAWSVGAGGRETQYF. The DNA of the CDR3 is TGTGCCTGGAGTGTAGGGGCGGGGGGCCGAGAGACCCAGTACTTC.

For the CDR3, the DNA is TGTGCCAGCACTCCGGACAGACTCAATCAGCCCCAGCATTTT. It encodes CASTPDRLNQPQHF. The chain recombines TRBV6-6 with TRBJ1-5, with D possibly TRBD1 on 6 matching bases. The V gene's germline CDR1 is MNHNY and CDR2 SVGAGI (reference sequence). This CDR3 has 14 residues. V dropped 7 bases and J dropped 3 bases, with 13 bases sitting between them.

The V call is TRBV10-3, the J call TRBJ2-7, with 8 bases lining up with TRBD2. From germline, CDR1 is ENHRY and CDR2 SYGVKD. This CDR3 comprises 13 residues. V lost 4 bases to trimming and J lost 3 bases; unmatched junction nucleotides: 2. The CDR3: CAISGLANYEQYF. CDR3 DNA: TGTGCCATCAGTGGACTAGCGAACTACGAGCAGTACTTC.

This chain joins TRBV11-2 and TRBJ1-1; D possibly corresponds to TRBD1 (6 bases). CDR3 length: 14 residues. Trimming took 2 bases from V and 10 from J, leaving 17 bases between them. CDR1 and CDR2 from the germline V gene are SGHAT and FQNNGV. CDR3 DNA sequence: TGTGCCAGCAGCTTACTCCGGAACAGGGTCGCAGCTTTCTTT. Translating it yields CASSLLRNRVAAFF.

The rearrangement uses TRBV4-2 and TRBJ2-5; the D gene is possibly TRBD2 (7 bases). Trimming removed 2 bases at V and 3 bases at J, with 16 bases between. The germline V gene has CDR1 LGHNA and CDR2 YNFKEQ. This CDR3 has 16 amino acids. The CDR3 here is CASSQRVGGEEETQYF. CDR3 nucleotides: TGTGCCAGCAGCCAACGTGTAGGGGGGGAGGAAGAGACCCAGTACTTC.

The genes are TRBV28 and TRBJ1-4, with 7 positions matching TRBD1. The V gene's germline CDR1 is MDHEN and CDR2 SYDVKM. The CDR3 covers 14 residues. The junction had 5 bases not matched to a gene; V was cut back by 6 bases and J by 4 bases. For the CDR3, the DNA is TGTGCCAGCAGGTCGGGACAGCTTAATGAAAAACTGTTTTTT. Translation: CASRSGQLNEKLFF.

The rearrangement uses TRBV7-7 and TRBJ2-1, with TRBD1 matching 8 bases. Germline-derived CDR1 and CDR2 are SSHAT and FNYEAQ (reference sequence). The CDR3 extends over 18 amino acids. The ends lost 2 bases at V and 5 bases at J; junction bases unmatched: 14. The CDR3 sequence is CASSLIKIGTGFNNEQFF. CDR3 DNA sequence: TGTGCCAGCAGCTTAATTAAGATTGGGACAGGCTTCAACAATGAGCAGTTCTTC.

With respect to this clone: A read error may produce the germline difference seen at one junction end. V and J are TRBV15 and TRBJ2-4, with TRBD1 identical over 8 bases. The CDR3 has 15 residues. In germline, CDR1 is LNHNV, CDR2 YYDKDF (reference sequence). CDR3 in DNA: TGTGCCACCAGCAGAGATTACTCCGGGACAGGTCGGACCCACTTC. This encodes CATSRDYSGTGRTHF.

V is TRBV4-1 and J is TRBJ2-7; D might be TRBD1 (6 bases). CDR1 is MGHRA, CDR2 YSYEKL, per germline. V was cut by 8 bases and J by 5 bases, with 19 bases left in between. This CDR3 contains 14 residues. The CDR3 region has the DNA TGCGCCAGCCAGGGGCGAGGGGGTCAGGACGAGCAGTACTTC. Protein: CASQGRGGQDEQYF.

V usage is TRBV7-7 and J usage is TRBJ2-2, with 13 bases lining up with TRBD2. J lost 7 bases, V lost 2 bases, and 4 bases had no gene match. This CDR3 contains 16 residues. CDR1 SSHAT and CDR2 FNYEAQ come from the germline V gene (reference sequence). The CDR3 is CASSLTLAGGIGELFF. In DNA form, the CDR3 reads TGTGCCAGCAGCTTAACACTAGCGGGAGGGATCGGGGAGCTGTTTTTT. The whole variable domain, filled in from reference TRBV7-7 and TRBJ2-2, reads GAGVSQSPRYKVTKRGQDVTLRCDPISSHATLYWYQQALGQGPEFLTYFNYEAQPDKSGLPSDRFSAERPEGSISTLTIQRTEQRDSAMYRCASSLTLAGGIGELFFGEGSRLTVL.

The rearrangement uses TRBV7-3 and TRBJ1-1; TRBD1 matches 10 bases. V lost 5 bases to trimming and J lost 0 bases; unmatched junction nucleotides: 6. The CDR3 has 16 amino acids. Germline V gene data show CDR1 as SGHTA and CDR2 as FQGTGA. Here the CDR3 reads CASSPGTGEMNTEAFF. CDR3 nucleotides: TGTGCCAGCAGCCCAGGGACAGGGGAAATGAACACTGAAGCTTTCTTT. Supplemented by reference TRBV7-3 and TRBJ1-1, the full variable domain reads GAGVSQTPSNKVTEKGKYVELRCDPISGHTALYWYRQSLGQGPEFLIYFQGTGAADDSGLPNDRFFAVRPEGSVSTLKIQRTERGDSAVYLCASSPGTGEMNTEAFFGQGTRLTVV.

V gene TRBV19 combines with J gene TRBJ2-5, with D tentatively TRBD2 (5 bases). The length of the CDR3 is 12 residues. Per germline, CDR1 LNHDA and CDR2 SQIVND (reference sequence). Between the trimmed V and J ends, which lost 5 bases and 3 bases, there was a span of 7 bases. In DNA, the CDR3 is TGTGCCAGTAGTCGGGAAAAAGAGACCCAGTACTTC. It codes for CASSREKETQYF.

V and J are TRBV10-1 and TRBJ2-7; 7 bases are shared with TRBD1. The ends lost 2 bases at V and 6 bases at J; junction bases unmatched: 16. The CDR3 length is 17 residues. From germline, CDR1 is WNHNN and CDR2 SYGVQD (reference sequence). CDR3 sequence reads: CASSEHETGISSVEQYF. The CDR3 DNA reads TGCGCCAGCAGTGAGCACGAGACAGGGATAAGTTCCGTCGAGCAGTACTTC.

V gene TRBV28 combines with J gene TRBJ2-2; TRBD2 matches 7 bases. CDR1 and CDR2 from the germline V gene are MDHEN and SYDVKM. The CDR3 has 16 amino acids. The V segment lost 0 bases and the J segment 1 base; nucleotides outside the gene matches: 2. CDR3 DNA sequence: TGTGCCAGCAGTTTATGGTCTAGCGGGAACACCGGGGAGCTGTTTTTT. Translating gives CASSLWSSGNTGELFF.

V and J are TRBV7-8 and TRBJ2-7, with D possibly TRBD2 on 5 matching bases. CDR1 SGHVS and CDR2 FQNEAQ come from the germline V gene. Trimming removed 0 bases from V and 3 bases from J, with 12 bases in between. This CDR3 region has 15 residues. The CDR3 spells CASSLARALDYEQYF. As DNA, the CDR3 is TGTGCCAGCAGCTTAGCGAGGGCCTTAGACTACGAGCAGTACTTC.

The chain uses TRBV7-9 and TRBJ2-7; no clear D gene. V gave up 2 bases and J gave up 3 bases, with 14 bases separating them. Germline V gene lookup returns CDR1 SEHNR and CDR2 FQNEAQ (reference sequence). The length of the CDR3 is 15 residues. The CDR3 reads CASSLFDVTGYEQYF. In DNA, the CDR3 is TGTGCCAGCAGCTTATTTGACGTTACGGGCTACGAGCAGTACTTC.

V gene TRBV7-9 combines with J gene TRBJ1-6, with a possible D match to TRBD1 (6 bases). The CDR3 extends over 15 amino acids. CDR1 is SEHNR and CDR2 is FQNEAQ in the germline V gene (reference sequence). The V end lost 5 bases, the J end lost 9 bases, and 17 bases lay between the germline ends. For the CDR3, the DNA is TGTGCCAGCAGCCCCATTCTAACAGGGAGTTCACCCCTCCACTTT. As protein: CASSPILTGSSPLHF.

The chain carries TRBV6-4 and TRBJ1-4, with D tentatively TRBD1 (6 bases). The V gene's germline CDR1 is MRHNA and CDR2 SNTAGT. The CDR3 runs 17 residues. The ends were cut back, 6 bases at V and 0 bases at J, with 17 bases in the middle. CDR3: CASSDIDRPATNEKLFF. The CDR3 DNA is TGTGCCAGCAGCGATATCGACAGGCCGGCAACTAATGAAAAACTGTTTTTT.

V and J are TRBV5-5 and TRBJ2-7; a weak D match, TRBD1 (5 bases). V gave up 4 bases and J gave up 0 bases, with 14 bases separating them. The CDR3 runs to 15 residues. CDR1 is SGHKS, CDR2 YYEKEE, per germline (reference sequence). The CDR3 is CASSMTATYSYEQYF. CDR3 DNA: TGTGCCAGCAGCATGACAGCGACGTACTCCTACGAGCAGTACTTC.

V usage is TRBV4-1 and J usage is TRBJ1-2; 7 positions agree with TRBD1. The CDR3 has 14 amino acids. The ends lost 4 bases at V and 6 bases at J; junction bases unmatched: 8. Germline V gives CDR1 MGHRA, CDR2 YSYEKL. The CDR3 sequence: CASSPYPQGNGYTF. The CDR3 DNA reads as TGCGCCAGCAGCCCTTATCCACAGGGGAATGGCTACACCTTC.

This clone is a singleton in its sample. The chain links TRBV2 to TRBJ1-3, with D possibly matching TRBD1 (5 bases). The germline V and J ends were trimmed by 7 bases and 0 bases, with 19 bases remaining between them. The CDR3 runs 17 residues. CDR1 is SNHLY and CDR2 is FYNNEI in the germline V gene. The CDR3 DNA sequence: TGTGCCAGCACCCAGGCAGGGCCGGTTTTCTCTGGAAACACCATATATTTT. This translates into CASTQAGPVFSGNTIYF.

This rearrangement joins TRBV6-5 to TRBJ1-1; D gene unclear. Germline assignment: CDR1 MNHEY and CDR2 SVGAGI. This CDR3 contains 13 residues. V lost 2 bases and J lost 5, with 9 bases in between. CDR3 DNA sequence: TGTGCCAGCAGTTACGGTTCGGGGACTGAAGCTTTCTTT. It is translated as CASSYGSGTEAFF.

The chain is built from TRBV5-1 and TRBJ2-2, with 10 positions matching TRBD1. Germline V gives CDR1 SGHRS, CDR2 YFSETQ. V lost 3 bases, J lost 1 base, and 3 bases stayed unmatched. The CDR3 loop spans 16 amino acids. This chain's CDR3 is CASSWTGGKNTGELFF. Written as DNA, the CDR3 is TGCGCCAGCAGCTGGACAGGGGGAAAGAACACCGGGGAGCTGTTTTTT.

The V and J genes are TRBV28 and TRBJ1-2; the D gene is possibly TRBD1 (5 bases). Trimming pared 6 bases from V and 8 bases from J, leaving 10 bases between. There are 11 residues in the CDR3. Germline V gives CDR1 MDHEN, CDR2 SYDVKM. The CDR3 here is CASSRTRGYTF. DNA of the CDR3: TGTGCCAGCAGCAGGACACGGGGCTACACCTTC.

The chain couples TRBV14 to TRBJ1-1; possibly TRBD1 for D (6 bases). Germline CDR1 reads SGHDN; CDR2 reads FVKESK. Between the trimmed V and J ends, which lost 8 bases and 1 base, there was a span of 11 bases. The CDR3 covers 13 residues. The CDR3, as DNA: TGTGCCAGCTTAGGACAGCCGAACACTGAAGCTTTCTTT. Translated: CASLGQPNTEAFF.

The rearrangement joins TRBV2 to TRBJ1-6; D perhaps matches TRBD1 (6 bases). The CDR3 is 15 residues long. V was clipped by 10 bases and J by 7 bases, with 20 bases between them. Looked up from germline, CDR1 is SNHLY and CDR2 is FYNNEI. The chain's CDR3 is CATQGSGAWNSPLHF. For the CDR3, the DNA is TGTGCCACCCAGGGGTCAGGGGCTTGGAATTCACCCCTCCACTTT.

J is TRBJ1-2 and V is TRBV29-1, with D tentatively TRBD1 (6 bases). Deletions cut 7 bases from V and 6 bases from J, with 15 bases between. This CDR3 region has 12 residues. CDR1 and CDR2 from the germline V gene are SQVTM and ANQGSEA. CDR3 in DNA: TGCAGCGCCCCCGGGACACGTAATGGCTACACCTTC. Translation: CSAPGTRNGYTF.